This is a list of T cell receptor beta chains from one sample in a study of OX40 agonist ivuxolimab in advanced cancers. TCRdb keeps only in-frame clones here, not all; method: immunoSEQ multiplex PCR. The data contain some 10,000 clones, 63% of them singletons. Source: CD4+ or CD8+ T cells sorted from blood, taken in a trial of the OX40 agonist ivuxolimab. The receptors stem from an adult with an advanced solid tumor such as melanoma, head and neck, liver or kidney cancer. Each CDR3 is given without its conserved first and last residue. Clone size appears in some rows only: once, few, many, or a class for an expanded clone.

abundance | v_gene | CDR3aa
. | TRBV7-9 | ASSLGGSGAF
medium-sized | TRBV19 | ASSIPAGTSGSLGPYNEQF
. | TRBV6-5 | ASSYFGETEAF
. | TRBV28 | ASSLGGNTGELF
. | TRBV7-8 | ASSLTDGNTEAF
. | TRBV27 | ASSFSGSSYNEQF
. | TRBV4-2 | ASSQEPGQGGNTIY
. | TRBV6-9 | ASSYSGGRSDTQY
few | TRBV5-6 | ASRAADLEAF
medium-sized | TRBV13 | ASSLAGTGFGTAGNTIY
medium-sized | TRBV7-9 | ASSLPGTRSNNEQF
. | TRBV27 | ASRLAGAGHEQF
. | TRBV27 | ASRELNSPLH
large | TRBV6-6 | ASASGEAF
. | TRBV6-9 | ASSEGREVYEQY
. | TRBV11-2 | ASSLLTNYGYT
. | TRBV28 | ASSFYRNTEAF